The 5 T cell receptor beta chains below were found in one sample sequenced in a study of technical replicates of blood from a handful of donors. The assay was immunoSEQ multiplex PCR, and TCRdb's table has in-frame clones only and misses some. This sample has tens of thousands of clones, with 80% to 95% found just once. Sequencing was carried out using T cells isolated from PBMCs. These receptors were collected from a human donor in good health.

The chain uses TRBV18 and TRBJ1-2; D remains unclear. Germline V gives CDR1 KGHSH, CDR2 LQKENI. The germline V and J ends were trimmed by 2 bases and 8 bases, with 12 bases remaining between them. CDR3 length equals 13 residues. The CDR3, as DNA: TGTGCCAGCTCACCAGTGCAGGCTGACGGCTACACCTTC. Its translation is CASSPVQADGYTF.

The chain is built from TRBV10-3 and TRBJ1-2; tentative D call: TRBD1 (6 bases). The V gene lost 8 bases and the J gene lost 3 bases, with 19 bases spanning the gap. The germline CDR1 and CDR2 sequences are ENHRY and SYGVKD. The CDR3 has 15 residues. CDR3 sequence (DNA): TGTGCCATCGCTGAACCAGGACAGAGAGACTATGGCTACACCTTC. Residues: CAIAEPGQRDYGYTF.

V gene TRBV2 combines with J gene TRBJ2-7; TRBD1 might be the D (5 bases). The CDR3 is made up of 13 amino acids. The germline V gene encodes CDR1 SNHLY and CDR2 FYNNEI. With 6 bases removed from V and 4 bases from J, the gap between germline ends came to 13 bases. The CDR3 DNA reads as TGTGCCAGCAGGGGGTTCCAGGGTTACGAGCAGTACTTC. Amino acid sequence: CASRGFQGYEQYF.

This clone was seen once. V usage is TRBV19 and J usage is TRBJ1-2, with 9 bases lining up with TRBD1. V gave up 6 bases and J gave up 13 bases; unmatched junction bases: 9. Per germline, CDR1 LNHDA and CDR2 SQIVND (reference sequence). CDR3 length equals 12 residues. The CDR3 here is CASRRQGERATF. DNA of the CDR3: TGTGCCAGTAGGCGACAGGGGGAAAGGGCCACCTTC.

J is TRBJ2-7 and V is TRBV7-6; D call uncertain. Germline V lookup: CDR1 SGHVS, CDR2 FNYEAQ. There are 15 residues in the CDR3. Trimming took 5 bases from V and 1 from J, leaving 15 bases between them. Here the CDR3 reads CASSRTVSDSYEQYF. CDR3 DNA sequence: TGTGCCAGCAGCAGAACTGTGTCCGATTCCTACGAGCAGTACTTC.